These T cell receptor beta chains were read from a single sample in a study of shared clonotypes between healthy human individuals. TCRdb's table, derived via immunoSEQ multiplex PCR, lists solely in-frame clones and lacks some. The sample lists millions of clones, less than 95% occurring once. Sequenced sample: naive CD8+ T cells sorted from blood. Every receptor here comes from a young man in good health. The CDR3 runs from the conserved cysteine through the conserved F or W. Each record gives: D gene, clone size, V gene, J gene, CDR3 length, CDR3 DNA, CDR3 protein. D genes are given only for firm matches. The size entry is marked missing in some rows and otherwise reads once, few, many or a size class.

d_call: .
clone_size: few
v_call: TRBV30
j_call: TRBJ1-1
cdr3_length: 13
cdr3_nt: TGTGCCTGGAGTGAACAGGGGAACACTGAAGCTTTCTTT
cdr3_aa: CAWSEQGNTEAFF

d_call: .
clone_size: .
v_call: TRBV13
j_call: TRBJ2-7
cdr3_length: 12
cdr3_nt: TGTGCCAGCACTAGCGAAGGCTACGAGCAGTACTTC
cdr3_aa: CASTSEGYEQYF

d_call: .
clone_size: .
v_call: TRBV2
j_call: TRBJ1-4
cdr3_length: 19
cdr3_nt: TGTGCCAGCAGCCCAGGGGTTGTATCCCCCTCTCTGGGTAATGAAAAACTGTTTTTT
cdr3_aa: CASSPGVVSPSLGNEKLFF

d_call: .
clone_size: .
v_call: TRBV30
j_call: TRBJ1-1
cdr3_length: 12
cdr3_nt: TGTGCCTACGCAGGGCTCGGCACTGAAGCTTTCTTT
cdr3_aa: CAYAGLGTEAFF

d_call: .
clone_size: .
v_call: TRBV7-8
j_call: TRBJ2-7
cdr3_length: 13
cdr3_nt: TGTGCCAGCAGCTGGGGGGATGGGGGCGAGCAGTACTTC
cdr3_aa: CASSWGDGGEQYF

d_call: .
clone_size: .
v_call: TRBV13
j_call: TRBJ2-3
cdr3_length: 15
cdr3_nt: TGTGCCAGCAGCTTAGGTCCCCCCGGACGAGATACGCAGTATTTT
cdr3_aa: CASSLGPPGRDTQYF

d_call: TRBD2
clone_size: .
v_call: TRBV19
j_call: TRBJ2-1
cdr3_length: 13
cdr3_nt: TGTGCCAGTAGTATAGGGACTAGCACTGAGCAGTTCTTC
cdr3_aa: CASSIGTSTEQFF

d_call: .
clone_size: .
v_call: TRBV7-2
j_call: TRBJ2-3
cdr3_length: 18
cdr3_nt: TGTGCCAGCAGCTTACCCCTCATAAGTAGCGATACCACAGATACGCAGTATTTT
cdr3_aa: CASSLPLISSDTTDTQYF

d_call: .
clone_size: .
v_call: TRBV30
j_call: TRBJ2-2
cdr3_length: 14
cdr3_nt: TGTGCCGCGCTCTTAGATCCCCTTCCCGGGGAGCTGTTTTTT
cdr3_aa: CAALLDPLPGELFF

d_call: .
clone_size: .
v_call: TRBV4-1
j_call: TRBJ1-2
cdr3_length: 14
cdr3_nt: TGCGCCAGCAGCCAAGTGTCAGCGGGCTATGGCTACACCTTC
cdr3_aa: CASSQVSAGYGYTF

d_call: .
clone_size: .
v_call: TRBV4-3
j_call: TRBJ1-2
cdr3_length: 13
cdr3_nt: TGCGCCAGCAGCCCCTTGGAGGGCTATGGCTACACCTTC
cdr3_aa: CASSPLEGYGYTF

d_call: .
clone_size: .
v_call: TRBV5-1
j_call: TRBJ1-1
cdr3_length: 12
cdr3_nt: TGCGCCAGCAGTCCGGACAAGCCCATAGCTTTCTTT
cdr3_aa: CASSPDKPIAFF

d_call: TRBD1
clone_size: .
v_call: TRBV7-9
j_call: TRBJ2-2
cdr3_length: 15
cdr3_nt: TGTGCCAGCAGCCGGGACAGCCTGCCCACCGGGGAGCTGTTTTTT
cdr3_aa: CASSRDSLPTGELFF

d_call: .
clone_size: .
v_call: TRBV5-1
j_call: TRBJ2-1
cdr3_length: 16
cdr3_nt: TGCGCCAGCACCATGCTGGGGTCTTCCCCCTACAATGAGCAGTTCTTC
cdr3_aa: CASTMLGSSPYNEQFF

d_call: TRBD2
clone_size: .
v_call: TRBV6-5
j_call: TRBJ2-7
cdr3_length: 14
cdr3_nt: TGTGCCAGCAAGACTAGCGGGGACTCCTACGAGCAGTACTTC
cdr3_aa: CASKTSGDSYEQYF

d_call: TRBD1
clone_size: .
v_call: TRBV5-8
j_call: TRBJ2-7
cdr3_length: 14
cdr3_nt: TGTGCCAGCAGCTTTTCCGGGACAGGGACCGAGCAGTACTTC
cdr3_aa: CASSFSGTGTEQYF

d_call: .
clone_size: .
v_call: TRBV7-9
j_call: TRBJ2-5
cdr3_length: 16
cdr3_nt: TGTGCCAGCAGCTCCAACCTCCGGGACGGAGCCCCGACCCAGTACTTC
cdr3_aa: CASSSNLRDGAPTQYF

d_call: .
clone_size: .
v_call: TRBV5-6
j_call: TRBJ2-7
cdr3_length: 15
cdr3_nt: TGTGCCAGCAGCTTGTGGGGGCAGGAGTCCTACGAGCAGTACTTC
cdr3_aa: CASSLWGQESYEQYF

d_call: TRBD2
clone_size: .
v_call: TRBV25-1
j_call: TRBJ2-2
cdr3_length: 18
cdr3_nt: TGTGCCAGCAGTGAATATGGGTCTAGCGGGATCCCCCCCGGGGAGCTGTTTTTT
cdr3_aa: CASSEYGSSGIPPGELFF

d_call: TRBD2
clone_size: .
v_call: TRBV9
j_call: TRBJ2-4
cdr3_length: 16
cdr3_nt: TGTGCCAGCAGCGTAGACCCCGGGACTAGCGGGAACATTCAGTACTTC
cdr3_aa: CASSVDPGTSGNIQYF

d_call: .
clone_size: .
v_call: TRBV5-6
j_call: TRBJ2-7
cdr3_length: 14
cdr3_nt: TGTGCCAGCAGCTTGTGGGGAGACTCCTACGAGCAGTACTTC
cdr3_aa: CASSLWGDSYEQYF

d_call: .
clone_size: .
v_call: TRBV6-5
j_call: TRBJ2-7
cdr3_length: 14
cdr3_nt: TGTGCCAGCAGTTACCTCGGCGGGATCTACGAGCAGTACTTC
cdr3_aa: CASSYLGGIYEQYF

d_call: .
clone_size: .
v_call: TRBV2
j_call: TRBJ1-1
cdr3_length: 14
cdr3_nt: TGTGCCAGCAGTGAAATCATGGGGGTTACTGAAGCTTTCTTT
cdr3_aa: CASSEIMGVTEAFF

d_call: .
clone_size: few
v_call: TRBV6-1
j_call: TRBJ1-5
cdr3_length: 14
cdr3_nt: TGTGCCAGCAGTGGAGGACAGATAAATCAGCCCCAGCATTTT
cdr3_aa: CASSGGQINQPQHF

d_call: .
clone_size: .
v_call: TRBV18
j_call: TRBJ2-7
cdr3_length: 16
cdr3_nt: TGTGCCAGCTCACTCCGACAGGTCCCCCCTTTGTACGAGCAGTACTTC
cdr3_aa: CASSLRQVPPLYEQYF

d_call: TRBD1
clone_size: .
v_call: TRBV4-1
j_call: TRBJ1-2
cdr3_length: 14
cdr3_nt: TGCGCCAGCAGCCACGGACAGGGCTCAGGAGGCTACACCTTC
cdr3_aa: CASSHGQGSGGYTF

d_call: TRBD1
clone_size: .
v_call: TRBV25-1
j_call: TRBJ1-2
cdr3_length: 14
cdr3_nt: TGTGCCACGAGTCACGGACAGGGGAATTATGGCTACACCTTC
cdr3_aa: CATSHGQGNYGYTF

d_call: .
clone_size: .
v_call: TRBV29-1
j_call: TRBJ2-7
cdr3_length: 13
cdr3_nt: TGCAGCGTTGACGGGACTTCTGCCTACGAGCAGTACTTC
cdr3_aa: CSVDGTSAYEQYF

d_call: .
clone_size: .
v_call: TRBV5-3
j_call: TRBJ1-6
cdr3_length: 17
cdr3_nt: TGTGCCAGAAGCTTGGGGCCCAGGAGCTCCTATAATTCACCCCTCCACTTT
cdr3_aa: CARSLGPRSSYNSPLHF

d_call: .
clone_size: .
v_call: TRBV6-1
j_call: TRBJ1-3
cdr3_length: 11
cdr3_nt: TGTGCCAGCAGTGAACCAGGAGACAGGAGTTTT
cdr3_aa: CASSEPGDRSF

d_call: .
clone_size: .
v_call: TRBV7-2
j_call: TRBJ1-3
cdr3_length: 14
cdr3_nt: TGTGCCAGCGATGGGGGGCTGGGAGGAAACACCATATATTTT
cdr3_aa: CASDGGLGGNTIYF

d_call: .
clone_size: once
v_call: TRBV4-1
j_call: TRBJ2-1
cdr3_length: 16
cdr3_nt: TGCGCCAGCAGCCAAGGGGTAGTAGGGGCGCGGGGTGAGCAGTTCTTC
cdr3_aa: CASSQGVVGARGEQFF

d_call: TRBD1
clone_size: .
v_call: TRBV27
j_call: TRBJ1-6
cdr3_length: 15
cdr3_nt: TGTGCCAGCAGTCTCTATCCGGACAGGGTGTCACCCCTCCACTTT
cdr3_aa: CASSLYPDRVSPLHF

d_call: .
clone_size: .
v_call: TRBV19
j_call: TRBJ1-6
cdr3_length: 15
cdr3_nt: TGTGCCAGTAGTACTTATCGGGCCCCGAATTCACCCCTCCACTTT
cdr3_aa: CASSTYRAPNSPLHF

d_call: TRBD2
clone_size: once
v_call: TRBV4-3
j_call: TRBJ2-1
cdr3_length: 17
cdr3_nt: TGCGCCAGCAGCCAAGCGTTCGGTAGCGGGCCTTACAATGAGCAGTTCTTC
cdr3_aa: CASSQAFGSGPYNEQFF

d_call: .
clone_size: .
v_call: TRBV30
j_call: TRBJ2-3
cdr3_length: 13
cdr3_nt: TGTGCCTGGAGGGAACGGGGAAAAGATACGCAGTATTTT
cdr3_aa: CAWRERGKDTQYF

d_call: .
clone_size: .
v_call: TRBV5-4
j_call: TRBJ2-7
cdr3_length: 13
cdr3_nt: TGTGCCAGCAGCCCAGACAGTACCTACGAGCAGTACTTC
cdr3_aa: CASSPDSTYEQYF

d_call: .
clone_size: once
v_call: TRBV9
j_call: TRBJ2-5
cdr3_length: 13
cdr3_nt: TGTGCCAGCAGCGTTGAAGGGCTAGAGACCCAGTACTTC
cdr3_aa: CASSVEGLETQYF

d_call: .
clone_size: .
v_call: TRBV5-8
j_call: TRBJ2-7
cdr3_length: 10
cdr3_nt: TGTGCCAGCGGAGCCTACGAGCAGTACTTC
cdr3_aa: CASGAYEQYF

d_call: .
clone_size: .
v_call: TRBV30
j_call: TRBJ2-5
cdr3_length: 15
cdr3_nt: TGTGCCTTGACAGTTGGGGTGGCCCTACAAGAGACCCAGTACTTC
cdr3_aa: CALTVGVALQETQYF

d_call: TRBD2
clone_size: .
v_call: TRBV27
j_call: TRBJ2-7
cdr3_length: 16
cdr3_nt: TGTGCCAGCAGTTTACTAGCGGCAACTATCTCCTACGAGCAGTACTTC
cdr3_aa: CASSLLAATISYEQYF

d_call: .
clone_size: .
v_call: TRBV2
j_call: TRBJ2-7
cdr3_length: 16
cdr3_nt: TGTGCCAGCGTAAGGGCATACCTAGAAAGGTCCTACGAGCAGTACTTC
cdr3_aa: CASVRAYLERSYEQYF

d_call: .
clone_size: .
v_call: TRBV10-3
j_call: TRBJ2-7
cdr3_length: 14
cdr3_nt: TGTGCCATCAGTGAGTCTACAGGGTCCTACGAGCAGTACTTC
cdr3_aa: CAISESTGSYEQYF

d_call: .
clone_size: .
v_call: TRBV7-9
j_call: TRBJ2-7
cdr3_length: 16
cdr3_nt: TGTGCCAGCAGCTTAGCGCCACAGGGCCTCTCCTACGAGCAGTACTTC
cdr3_aa: CASSLAPQGLSYEQYF

d_call: .
clone_size: .
v_call: TRBV2
j_call: TRBJ2-7
cdr3_length: 12
cdr3_nt: TGTGCCAGCAGTGGGCAAGTCTCCGAGCAGTACTTC
cdr3_aa: CASSGQVSEQYF

d_call: TRBD1
clone_size: .
v_call: TRBV28
j_call: TRBJ2-7
cdr3_length: 15
cdr3_nt: TGTGCCAGCAGTTTAGGGACAGGGGATGCCTACGAGCAGTACTTC
cdr3_aa: CASSLGTGDAYEQYF

d_call: TRBD2
clone_size: .
v_call: TRBV30
j_call: TRBJ2-5
cdr3_length: 17
cdr3_nt: TGTGCCTGGAGTGAGGAAGCGGGGGGCCGGGAACAAGAGACCCAGTACTTC
cdr3_aa: CAWSEEAGGREQETQYF

d_call: TRBD1
clone_size: .
v_call: TRBV19
j_call: TRBJ2-3
cdr3_length: 15
cdr3_nt: TGTGCCAGTAGTTCATGGACAGGGAGCACAGATACGCAGTATTTT
cdr3_aa: CASSSWTGSTDTQYF

d_call: .
clone_size: once
v_call: TRBV7-2
j_call: TRBJ2-7
cdr3_length: 15
cdr3_nt: TGTGCCAGCAGCTTATACGGCGGGGGCGCATACGAGCAGTACTTC
cdr3_aa: CASSLYGGGAYEQYF

d_call: .
clone_size: .
v_call: TRBV9
j_call: TRBJ2-7
cdr3_length: 14
cdr3_nt: TGTGCCAGCAGCGTAGGTGTTCAGCGGGACGAGCAGTACTTC
cdr3_aa: CASSVGVQRDEQYF

d_call: .
clone_size: .
v_call: TRBV29-1
j_call: TRBJ2-2
cdr3_length: 13
cdr3_nt: TGCAGCGTGCCGGGCCTCCACACCGGGGAGCTGTTTTTT
cdr3_aa: CSVPGLHTGELFF

d_call: .
clone_size: .
v_call: TRBV7-9
j_call: TRBJ1-1
cdr3_length: 14
cdr3_nt: TGTGCCAGCAGCGGGGAAGTGACGAACACTGAAGCTTTCTTT
cdr3_aa: CASSGEVTNTEAFF

d_call: TRBD1
clone_size: .
v_call: TRBV7-8
j_call: TRBJ2-6
cdr3_length: 21
cdr3_nt: TGTGCCAGCAGCTGGGGGTGGGTAGGGACAGGCCCTGAATCTGGGGCCAACGTCCTGACTTTC
cdr3_aa: CASSWGWVGTGPESGANVLTF

d_call: TRBD1
clone_size: .
v_call: TRBV7-9
j_call: TRBJ1-2
cdr3_length: 15
cdr3_nt: TGTGCCAGCAGCACCTCCGGGACAGGGGTAGGGGGCCACACCTTC
cdr3_aa: CASSTSGTGVGGHTF

d_call: .
clone_size: .
v_call: TRBV9
j_call: TRBJ2-7
cdr3_length: 14
cdr3_nt: TGTGCCAGCAGCGTAGCTCTGAGGGAGTACGAGCAGTACTTC
cdr3_aa: CASSVALREYEQYF

d_call: .
clone_size: once
v_call: TRBV7-2
j_call: TRBJ2-6
cdr3_length: 16
cdr3_nt: TGTGCCAGCAGCCACCTTTGGGCCTCTGGGGCCAACGTCCTGACTTTC
cdr3_aa: CASSHLWASGANVLTF

d_call: TRBD2
clone_size: once
v_call: TRBV15
j_call: TRBJ2-7
cdr3_length: 17
cdr3_nt: TGTGCCACCAGCAGAGGGGGAGTGCTAGCGGCAACCTACGAGCAGTACTTC
cdr3_aa: CATSRGGVLAATYEQYF